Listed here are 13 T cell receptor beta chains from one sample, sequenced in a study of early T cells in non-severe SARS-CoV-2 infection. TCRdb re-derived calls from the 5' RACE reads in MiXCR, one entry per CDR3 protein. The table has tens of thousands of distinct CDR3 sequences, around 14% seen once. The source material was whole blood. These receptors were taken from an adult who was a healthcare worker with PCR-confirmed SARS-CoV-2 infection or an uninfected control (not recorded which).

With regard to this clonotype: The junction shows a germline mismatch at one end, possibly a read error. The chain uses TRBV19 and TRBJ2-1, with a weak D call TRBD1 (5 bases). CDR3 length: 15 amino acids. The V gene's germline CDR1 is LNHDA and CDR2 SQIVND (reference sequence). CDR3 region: CTSRQQGNLYNEQFF. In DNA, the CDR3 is TGTACCAGTCGCCAGCAGGGTAACCTCTACAATGAGCAGTTCTTC.

The CDR3 DNA reads as TGTGCCAGCAGTGAAGTTGTTTTCTATGAGCAGTTCTTC. Residues: CASSEVVFYEQFF. The genes are TRBV2 and TRBJ2-1; D remains ambiguous. CDR1 and CDR2 (germline): SNHLY, FYNNEI. V was shortened by 1 base and J by 8 bases, with 9 bases between the two germline ends. This CDR3 spans 13 amino acids.

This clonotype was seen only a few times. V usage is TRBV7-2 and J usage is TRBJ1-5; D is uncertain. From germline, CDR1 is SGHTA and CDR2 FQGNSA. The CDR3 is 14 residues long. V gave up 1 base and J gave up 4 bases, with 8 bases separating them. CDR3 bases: TGTGCCAGCAGCTTAGGCGGAGCTAATCAGCCCCAGCATTTT. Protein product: CASSLGGANQPQHF.

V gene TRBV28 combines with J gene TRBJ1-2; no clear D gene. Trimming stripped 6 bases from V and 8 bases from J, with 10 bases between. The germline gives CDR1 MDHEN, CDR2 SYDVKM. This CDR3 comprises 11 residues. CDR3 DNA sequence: TGTGCCAGCAGCATACTTCGAGGCTACACCTTC. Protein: CASSILRGYTF.

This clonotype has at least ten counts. The CDR3 reads CSAAIAGVSTDTQYF. The CDR3 nucleotides read TGCAGTGCTGCAATAGCGGGGGTTAGCACAGATACGCAGTATTTT. The chain joins TRBV20-1 to TRBJ2-3; 9 nucleotides agree with TRBD2. CDR1 DFQATT and CDR2 SNEGSKA come from the germline V gene (reference sequence). V shed 5 bases and J 0 bases; nucleotides not matched to a gene: 6. CDR3 length: 15 residues.

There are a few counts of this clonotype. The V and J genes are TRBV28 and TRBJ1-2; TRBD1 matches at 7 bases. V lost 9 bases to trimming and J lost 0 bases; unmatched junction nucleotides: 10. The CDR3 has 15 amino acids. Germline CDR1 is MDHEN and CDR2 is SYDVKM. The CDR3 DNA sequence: TGTGCCAGTAACACAGGGGATCCAGCTAACTATGGCTACACCTTC. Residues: CASNTGDPANYGYTF.

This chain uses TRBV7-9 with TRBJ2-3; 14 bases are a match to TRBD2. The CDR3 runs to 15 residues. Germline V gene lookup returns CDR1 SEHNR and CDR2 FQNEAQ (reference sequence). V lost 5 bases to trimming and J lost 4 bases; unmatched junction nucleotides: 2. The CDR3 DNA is TGTGCCAGCAGCCCGGGACTAGCGGGAGCAGATACGCAGTATTTT. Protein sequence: CASSPGLAGADTQYF.

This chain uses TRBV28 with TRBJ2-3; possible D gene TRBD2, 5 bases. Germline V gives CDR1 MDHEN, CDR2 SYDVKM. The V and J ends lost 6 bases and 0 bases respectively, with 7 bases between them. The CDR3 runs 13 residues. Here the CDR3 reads CASRDSSTDTQYF. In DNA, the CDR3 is TGTGCCAGCAGGGACTCTAGCACAGATACGCAGTATTTT.

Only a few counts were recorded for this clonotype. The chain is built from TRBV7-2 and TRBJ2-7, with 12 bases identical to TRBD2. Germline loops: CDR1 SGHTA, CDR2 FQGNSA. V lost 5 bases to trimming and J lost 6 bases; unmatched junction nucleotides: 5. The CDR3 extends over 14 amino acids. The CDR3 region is CASSQGLAGAEQYF. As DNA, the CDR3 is TGTGCCAGCAGCCAGGGACTAGCGGGCGCCGAGCAGTACTTC.

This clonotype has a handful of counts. The CDR3 is CASSAGTESYNEQFF. DNA for the CDR3: TGTGCCAGCAGTGCCGGGACAGAGTCCTACAATGAGCAGTTCTTC. V and J are TRBV6-5 and TRBJ2-1; 7 bases map to TRBD1. V lost 5 bases, J lost 1 base, and 5 bases stayed unmatched. Germline CDR1 MNHEY, CDR2 SVGAGI. The length of the CDR3 is 15 residues.

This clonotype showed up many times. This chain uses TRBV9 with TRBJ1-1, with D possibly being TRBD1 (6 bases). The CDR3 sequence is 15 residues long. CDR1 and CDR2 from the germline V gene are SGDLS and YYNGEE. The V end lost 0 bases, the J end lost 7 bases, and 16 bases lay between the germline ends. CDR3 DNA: TGTGCCAGCAGCGTAGTGGGGGCAGAAAGGGTTGAAGCTTTCTTT. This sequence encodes CASSVVGAERVEAFF.

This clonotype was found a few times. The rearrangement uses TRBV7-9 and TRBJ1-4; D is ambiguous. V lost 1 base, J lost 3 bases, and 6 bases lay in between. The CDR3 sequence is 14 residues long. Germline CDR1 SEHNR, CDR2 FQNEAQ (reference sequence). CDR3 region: CASSLVVSNEKLFF. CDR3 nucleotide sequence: TGTGCCAGCAGCTTAGTTGTCTCTAATGAAAAACTGTTTTTT. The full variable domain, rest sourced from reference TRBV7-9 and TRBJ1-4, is DTGVSQNPRHKITKRGQNVTFRCDPISEHNRLYWYRQTLGQGPEFLTYFQNEAQLEKSRLLSDRFSAERPKGSFSTLEIQRTEQGDSAMYLCASSLVVSNEKLFFGSGTQLSVL.

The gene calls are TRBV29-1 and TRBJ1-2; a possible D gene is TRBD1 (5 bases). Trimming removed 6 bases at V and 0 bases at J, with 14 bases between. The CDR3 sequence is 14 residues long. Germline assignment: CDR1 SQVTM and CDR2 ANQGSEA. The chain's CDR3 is CSVINPTANYGYTF. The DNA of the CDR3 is TGCAGCGTCATTAACCCGACAGCTAACTATGGCTACACCTTC.